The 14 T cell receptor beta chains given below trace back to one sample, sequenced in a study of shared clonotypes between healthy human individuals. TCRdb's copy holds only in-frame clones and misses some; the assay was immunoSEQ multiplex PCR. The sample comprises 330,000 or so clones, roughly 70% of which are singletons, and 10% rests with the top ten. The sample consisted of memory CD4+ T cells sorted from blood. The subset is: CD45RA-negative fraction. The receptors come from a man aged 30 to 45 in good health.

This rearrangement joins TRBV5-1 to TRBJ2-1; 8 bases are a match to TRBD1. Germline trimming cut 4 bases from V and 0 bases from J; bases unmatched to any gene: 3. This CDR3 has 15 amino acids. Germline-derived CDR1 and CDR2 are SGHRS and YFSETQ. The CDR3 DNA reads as TGCGCCAGCAGCCCAGGGGGCTACTCCTACAATGAGCAGTTCTTC. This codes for CASSPGGYSYNEQFF.

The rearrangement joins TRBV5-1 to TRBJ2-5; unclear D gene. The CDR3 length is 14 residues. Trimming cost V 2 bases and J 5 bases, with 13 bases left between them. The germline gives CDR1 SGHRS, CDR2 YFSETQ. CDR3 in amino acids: CASSLGSPPETQYF. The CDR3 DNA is TGCGCCAGCAGCTTAGGAAGTCCTCCGGAGACCCAGTACTTC.

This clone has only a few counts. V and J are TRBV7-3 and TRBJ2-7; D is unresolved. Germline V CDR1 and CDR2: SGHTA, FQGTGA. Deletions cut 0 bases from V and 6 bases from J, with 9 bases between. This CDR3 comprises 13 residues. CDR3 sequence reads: CASSLTREREQYF. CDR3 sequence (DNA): TGTGCCAGCAGCTTAACGCGTGAGCGCGAGCAGTACTTC.

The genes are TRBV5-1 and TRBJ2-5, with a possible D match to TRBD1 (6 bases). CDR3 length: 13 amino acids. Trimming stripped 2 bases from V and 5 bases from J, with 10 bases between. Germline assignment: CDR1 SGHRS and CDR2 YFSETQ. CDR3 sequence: CASSLGGTETQYF. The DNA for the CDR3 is TGCGCCAGCAGCTTAGGGGGTACGGAGACCCAGTACTTC.

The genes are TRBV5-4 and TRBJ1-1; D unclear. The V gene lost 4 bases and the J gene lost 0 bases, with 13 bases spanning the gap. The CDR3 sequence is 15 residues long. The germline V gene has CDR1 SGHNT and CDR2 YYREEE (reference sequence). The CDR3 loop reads CASSGGSRLNTEAFF. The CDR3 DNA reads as TGTGCCAGCAGCGGCGGGAGCAGACTGAACACTGAAGCTTTCTTT. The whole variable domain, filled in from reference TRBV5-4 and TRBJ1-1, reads ETGVTQSPTHLIKTRGQQVTLRCSSQSGHNTVSWYQQALGQGPQFIFQYYREEENGRGNFPPRFSGLQFPNYSSELNVNALELDDSALYLCASSGGSRLNTEAFFGQGTRLTVV.

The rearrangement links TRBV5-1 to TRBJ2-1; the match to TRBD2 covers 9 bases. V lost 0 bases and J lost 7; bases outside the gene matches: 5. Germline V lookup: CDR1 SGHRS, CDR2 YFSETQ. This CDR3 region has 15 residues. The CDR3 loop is CASSLGGRALNEQFF. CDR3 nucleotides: TGCGCCAGCAGCTTGGGCGGGAGGGCCCTAAATGAGCAGTTCTTC.

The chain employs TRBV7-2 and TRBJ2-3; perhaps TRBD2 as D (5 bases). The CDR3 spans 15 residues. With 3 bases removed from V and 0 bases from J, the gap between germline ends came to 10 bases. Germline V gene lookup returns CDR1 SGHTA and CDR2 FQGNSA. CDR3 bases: TGTGCCAGCAGCTTCAGCGGAACTAGCACAGATACGCAGTATTTT. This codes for CASSFSGTSTDTQYF.

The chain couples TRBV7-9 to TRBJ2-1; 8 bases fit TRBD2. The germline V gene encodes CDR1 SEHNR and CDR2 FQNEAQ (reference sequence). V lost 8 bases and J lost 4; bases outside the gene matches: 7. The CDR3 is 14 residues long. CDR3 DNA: TGTGCCAGCGGGCGGGCTAGCGGGTACAATGAGCAGTTCTTC. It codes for CASGRASGYNEQFF.

Here the CDR3 DNA reads TGTGCCAGCAGCGTTGGGGGTAGACTCGAGCAGTACTTC. Residues: CASSVGGRLEQYF. V is TRBV7-9 and J is TRBJ2-7; D assignment may be TRBD1 or TRBD2 (5 bases each). Germline lookup yields CDR1 SEHNR and CDR2 FQNEAQ (reference sequence). The CDR3 consists of 13 residues. V was shortened by 5 bases and J by 6 bases, with 14 bases between the two germline ends.

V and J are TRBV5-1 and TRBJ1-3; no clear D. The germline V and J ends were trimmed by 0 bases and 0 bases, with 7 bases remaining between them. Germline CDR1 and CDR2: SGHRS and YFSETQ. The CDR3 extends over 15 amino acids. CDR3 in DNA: TGCGCCAGCAGCTTGGAGGGATACTCTGGAAACACCATATATTTT. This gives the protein CASSLEGYSGNTIYF.

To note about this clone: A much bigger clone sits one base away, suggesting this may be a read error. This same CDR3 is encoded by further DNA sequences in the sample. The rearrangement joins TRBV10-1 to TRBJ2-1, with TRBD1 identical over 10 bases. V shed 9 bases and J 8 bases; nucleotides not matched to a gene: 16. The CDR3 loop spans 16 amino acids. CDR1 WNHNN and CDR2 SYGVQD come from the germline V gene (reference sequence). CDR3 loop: CASSYVRDRGLDEQFF. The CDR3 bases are TGCGCCAGTAGTTATGTCCGGGACAGGGGCCTTGATGAGCAGTTCTTC.

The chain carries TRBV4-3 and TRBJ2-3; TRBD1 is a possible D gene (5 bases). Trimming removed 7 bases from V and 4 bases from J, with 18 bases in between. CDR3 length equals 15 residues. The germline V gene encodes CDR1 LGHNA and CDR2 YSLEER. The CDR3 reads CASTLAGSGADTQYF. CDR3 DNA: TGCGCCAGCACCTTGGCAGGGTCGGGCGCAGATACGCAGTATTTT.

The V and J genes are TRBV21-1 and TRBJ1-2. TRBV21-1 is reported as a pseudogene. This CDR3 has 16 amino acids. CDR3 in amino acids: CASIYGGVGTNYGYTF. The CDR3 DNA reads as TGTGCCAGCATCTATGGAGGGGTCGGGACTAACTATGGCTACACCTTC.

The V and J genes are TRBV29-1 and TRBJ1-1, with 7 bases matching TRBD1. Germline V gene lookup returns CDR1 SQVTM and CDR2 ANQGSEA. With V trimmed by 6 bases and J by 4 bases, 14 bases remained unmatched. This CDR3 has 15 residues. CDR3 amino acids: CSVAGTEGWGTEAFF. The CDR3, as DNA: TGCAGCGTAGCCGGGACAGAGGGATGGGGCACTGAAGCTTTCTTT. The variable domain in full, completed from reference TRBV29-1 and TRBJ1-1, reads SAVISQKPSRDICQRGTSLTIQCQVDSQVTMMFWYRQQPGQSLTLIATANQGSEATYESGFVIDKFPISRPNLTFSTLTVSNMSPEDSSIYLCSVAGTEGWGTEAFFGQGTRLTVV.